The 28 T cell receptor beta chains in this list originate from one sample, sequenced in a study of blood T cell repertoires in COVID-19. Here immunoSEQ multiplex PCR was the method, and the copy in TCRdb shows in-frame clones only, minus some. Here the sample spans hundreds of thousands of clones, approximately 87% being singletons. Sequenced sample: peripheral blood. These receptors all stem from a man in his fifties or sixties who had recovered from COVID-19.

The V call is TRBV6-5, the J call TRBJ1-5, with a weak D call TRBD1 (6 bases). Germline V gene lookup returns CDR1 MNHEY and CDR2 SVGAGI. CDR3 length: 13 residues. V was pared by 8 bases and J by 6 bases, with 14 bases between. The CDR3: CASGPGGTQPQHF. In DNA form, the CDR3 reads TGTGCCAGCGGACCTGGGGGCACTCAGCCCCAGCATTTT.

The chain combines TRBV30 with TRBJ1-2; TRBD1 aligns across 12 bases. The CDR3 runs to 15 residues. Germline CDR1 and CDR2: GTSNPN and SVGIG (reference sequence). The J segment lost 4 bases and the V segment lost 2 bases, leaving 5 bases of the junction unmatched. The CDR3 region is CAWSLGTGGLYGYTF. In DNA, the CDR3 is TGTGCCTGGAGTTTGGGGACAGGGGGCCTCTATGGCTACACCTTC.

The gene calls are TRBV6-5 and TRBJ2-7; 8 nucleotides agree with TRBD1. In germline, CDR1 is MNHEY, CDR2 SVGAGI. V dropped 8 bases and J dropped 3; count of bases not matched to a gene: 12. The CDR3 loop spans 15 amino acids. The CDR3 DNA sequence: TGTGCCAGCCAGTCCCCGGCAGGGGGCGACTACGAGCAGTACTTC. This gives the protein CASQSPAGGDYEQYF.

The chain uses TRBV5-1 and TRBJ2-7; 7 nucleotides agree with TRBD1. V lost 4 bases, J lost 4 bases, and 8 bases stayed unmatched. CDR3 length equals 14 residues. The V gene's germline CDR1 is SGHRS and CDR2 YFSETQ. CDR3 region: CASSATGNGYEQYF. The CDR3 DNA sequence: TGCGCCAGCAGCGCGACAGGGAACGGTTACGAGCAGTACTTC.

The chain links TRBV5-1 to TRBJ2-7; 8 positions match TRBD1. V shed 7 bases, J shed 7 bases, and the junction held 13 bases outside the gene matches. The germline V gene has CDR1 SGHRS and CDR2 YFSETQ. This CDR3 region has 14 residues. DNA for the CDR3: TGCGCCAGCCGTCGAAGTACGACAGGGGATGAGCAGTACTTC. Its protein product is CASRRSTTGDEQYF.

V gene TRBV30 combines with J gene TRBJ1-1; TRBD1 is a possible D gene (6 bases). V was trimmed by 0 bases and J by 11 bases, leaving 16 bases between them. From germline, CDR1 is GTSNPN and CDR2 SVGIG (reference sequence). The CDR3 is made up of 13 amino acids. The CDR3 sequence: CAWSVRTADEAFF. The DNA for the CDR3 is TGTGCCTGGAGTGTACGGACAGCCGATGAGGCTTTCTTT.

This clone has only a few counts. The J gene is TRBJ1-3, the V gene TRBV7-2; no clear D. The CDR3 contains 12 residues. The ends were cut back, 2 bases at V and 4 bases at J, with 3 bases in the middle. Looked up from germline, CDR1 is SGHTA and CDR2 is FQGNSA. In DNA form, the CDR3 reads TGTGCCAGCAGCTTACCAGGAAACACCATATATTTT. It encodes CASSLPGNTIYF.

The CDR3 DNA reads TGTGCCAGTAGTAGCCCCGGGATTGGGACCTACGAGCAGTACTTC. It specifies CASSSPGIGTYEQYF. The chain uses TRBV19 and TRBJ2-7; D is possibly TRBD2 (5 bases). Germline V gene sequence: CDR1 LNHDA, CDR2 SQIVND (reference sequence). Trimming cost V 4 bases and J 2 bases, with 15 bases left between them. The CDR3 loop spans 15 amino acids. The entire variable domain, with the rest obtained from reference TRBV19 and TRBJ2-7, is as follows: DGGITQSPKYLFRKEGQNVTLSCEQNLNHDAMYWYRQDPGQGLRLIYYSQIVNDFQKGDIAEGYSVSREKKESFPLTVTSAQKNPTAFYLCASSSPGIGTYEQYFGPGTRLTVT.

The V gene is TRBV28, the J gene TRBJ2-3, with 11 positions matching TRBD1. Germline V gene sequence: CDR1 MDHEN, CDR2 SYDVKM. The CDR3 consists of 18 residues. The trim removed 2 bases at V and 3 bases at J, leaving 10 bases unmatched. The CDR3 DNA reads as TGTGCCAGCAGTTTACTCGGGACAGGGGGAAGTAAAACAGATACGCAGTATTTT. Protein product: CASSLLGTGGSKTDTQYF.

The chain couples TRBV5-4 to TRBJ1-3; possibly TRBD1 for D (6 bases). The CDR3 extends over 14 amino acids. CDR1 and CDR2 from the germline V gene are SGHNT and YYREEE (reference sequence). Trimming left V 1 base short and J 4 bases short, with 9 bases between. The CDR3 nucleotides are TGTGCCAGCAGCTTGACAGGGTCGGGAAACACCATATATTTT. The encoded protein is CASSLTGSGNTIYF.

This sequence joins TRBV5-1 and TRBJ2-5; the D gene is possibly TRBD2 (6 bases). Germline-derived CDR1 and CDR2 are SGHRS and YFSETQ. The V end lost 4 bases, the J end lost 5 bases, and 15 bases lay between the germline ends. The CDR3 extends over 14 amino acids. The CDR3 loop reads CASSTRQGLETQYF. The CDR3 nucleotides are TGCGCCAGCAGCACCCGCCAGGGACTCGAGACCCAGTACTTC.

DNA for the CDR3: TGCAGCGTCACTAGCGGGGGGACAGATACGCAGTATTTT. Protein sequence: CSVTSGGTDTQYF. The chain recombines TRBV29-1 with TRBJ2-3; 12 bases agree with TRBD2. Germline V gives CDR1 SQVTM, CDR2 ANQGSEA. V was clipped by 6 bases and J by 3 bases; unmatched bases: 1. The CDR3 spans 13 residues.

This chain uses TRBV5-1 with TRBJ2-7, with D possibly matching TRBD2 (7 bases). The CDR3 totals 16 residues. Germline CDR1 is SGHRS and CDR2 is YFSETQ. The V and J ends lost 2 bases and 1 base respectively, with 16 bases between them. As DNA, the CDR3 is TGCGCCAGCAGCTTACCTAGGGGGGGCTATTCCTACGAGCAGTACTTC. Its translation: CASSLPRGGYSYEQYF.

The CDR3: CASSLRPGYNEQFF. The CDR3 nucleotides read TGTGCCAGCAGCTTAAGACCGGGCTACAATGAGCAGTTCTTC. The genes are TRBV11-3 and TRBJ2-1, with unresolved D. V lost 2 bases to trimming and J lost 3 bases, with 8 bases between them. The CDR3 has 14 residues. CDR1 SGHNT and CDR2 YENEEA come from the germline V gene. The complete variable domain, with remaining parts taken from reference TRBV11-3 and TRBJ2-1, reads EAGVVQSPRYKIIEKKQPVAFWCNPISGHNTLYWYLQNLGQGPELLIRYENEEAVDDSQLPKDRFSAERLKGVDSTLKIQPAELGDSAVYLCASSLRPGYNEQFFGPGTRLTVL.

This rearrangement joins TRBV11-2 to TRBJ2-7; D unclear. V lost 5 bases and J 5 bases, leaving 25 bases between the germline ends. CDR3 length: 17 residues. Germline CDR1 is SGHAT and CDR2 is FQNNGV. The CDR3 protein is CASSPALFNPSRDEQYF. The CDR3 DNA follows: TGTGCCAGCAGCCCCGCTCTTTTTAATCCCTCACGGGACGAGCAGTACTTC.

This clone was detected once. The V call is TRBV6-6, the J call TRBJ1-6; the match to TRBD1 covers 9 bases. The J segment lost 7 bases and the V segment lost 5 bases, leaving 6 bases of the junction unmatched. Germline values: CDR1 MNHNY, CDR2 SVGAGI (reference sequence). The CDR3 covers 15 residues. The CDR3 region has the DNA TGTGCCAGCAGTCGACCGGGACAGGGAAATTCACCCCTCCACTTT. It codes for CASSRPGQGNSPLHF.

The genes are TRBV5-1 and TRBJ2-1, with 9 bases that match TRBD1. The germline V gene encodes CDR1 SGHRS and CDR2 YFSETQ. CDR3 size: 16 residues. Trimming removed 4 bases from V and 1 base from J; junction bases left unmatched: 6. The CDR3 here is CASSDHDRGSYNEQFF. Here the CDR3 DNA reads TGCGCCAGCAGCGACCATGACAGGGGGTCCTACAATGAGCAGTTCTTC.

The chain recombines TRBV5-1 with TRBJ1-1, with 7 bases aligning to TRBD1. The CDR3 runs to 19 residues. V lost 4 bases and J lost 0; bases outside the gene matches: 18. CDR1 and CDR2 (germline): SGHRS, YFSETQ. CDR3 DNA sequence: TGCGCCAGCAGCCCGTCCCTACTGAACTCAGGGGGTATGAACACTGAAGCTTTCTTT. Residues: CASSPSLLNSGGMNTEAFF.

The chain employs TRBV7-2 and TRBJ2-2; TRBD2 matches 9 bases. The ends lost 5 bases at V and 5 bases at J; junction bases unmatched: 12. Germline CDR1 and CDR2: SGHTA and FQGNSA. The CDR3 covers 17 residues. Here the CDR3 DNA reads TGTGCCAGCAGCCGCGGGGGGGTAGCGGGGATGACCGGGGAGCTGTTTTTT. It codes for CASSRGGVAGMTGELFF. Drawing the rest from reference TRBV7-2 and TRBJ2-2, the complete variable domain is GAGVSQSPSNKVTEKGKDVELRCDPISGHTALYWYRQSLGQGLEFLIYFQGNSAPDKSGLPSDRFSAERTGGSVSTLTIQRTQQEDSAVYLCASSRGGVAGMTGELFFGEGSRLTVL.

Turning to this clone: A read error may account for a junction end that differs from germline. The CDR3, as DNA: TGTGCCAGCAGTTACCCCGGGACACGGGATGTCTTC. It is translated as CASSYPGTRDVF. V usage is TRBV6-2 or TRBV6-3 and J usage is TRBJ2-1, with D perhaps TRBD1 (6 bases). The germline V gene has CDR1 MNHEY and CDR2 SVGEGT. This CDR3 is 12 amino acids long.

The rearrangement links TRBV19 to TRBJ2-1, with a tentative D call TRBD2 (6 bases). Germline-derived CDR1 and CDR2 are LNHDA and SQIVND (reference sequence). This CDR3 is built from 15 residues. V shed 3 bases and J shed 4 bases, with 13 bases lying between them. This chain's CDR3 is CASSIPETRYNEQFF. The CDR3 DNA is TGTGCCAGTAGTATCCCCGAGACTAGGTACAATGAGCAGTTCTTC.

The gene calls are TRBV7-2 and TRBJ1-2, with D possibly matching TRBD1 (6 bases). Germline CDR1 is SGHTA and CDR2 is FQGNSA. V was trimmed by 7 bases and J by 6 bases, leaving 15 bases between them. This CDR3 is built from 13 residues. CDR3 sequence reads: CASTKTHRDGYTF. The CDR3 nucleotides are TGTGCCAGCACTAAAACCCACAGGGATGGCTACACCTTC.

This chain joins TRBV4-3 and TRBJ1-1; TRBD1 aligns across 8 bases. The CDR3 length is 15 residues. Germline V CDR1 and CDR2: LGHNA, YSLEER. V was clipped by 3 bases and J by 1 base; unmatched bases: 4. CDR3 loop: CASSQGDRKNTEAFF. As DNA, the CDR3 is TGCGCCAGCAGCCAGGGGGACAGGAAGAACACTGAAGCTTTCTTT.

The V and J genes are TRBV10-1 and TRBJ2-2; 11 bases are shared with TRBD1. The CDR3 runs 17 residues. Trimming removed 3 bases from V and 4 bases from J; junction bases left unmatched: 7. The germline gives CDR1 WNHNN, CDR2 SYGVQD (reference sequence). The CDR3 DNA sequence: TGCGCCAGCAGTGATGCCGGGACAGGGGGATCCACCGGGGAGCTGTTTTTT. It specifies CASSDAGTGGSTGELFF.

This CDR3 is CASSSLAGGYEQYF. CDR3 DNA sequence: TGTGCCAGCTCATCCCTAGCGGGAGGCTACGAGCAGTACTTC. This sequence joins TRBV18 and TRBJ2-7; 11 bases fit TRBD2. Looked up from germline, CDR1 is KGHSH and CDR2 is LQKENI. The CDR3 sequence is 14 residues long. The trim removed 5 bases at V and 3 bases at J, leaving 3 bases unmatched.

This clone came up a few times. This chain joins TRBV12-5 and TRBJ1-5; D possibly corresponds to TRBD1 (5 bases). The V end was cut by 7 bases, the J end by 7 bases, with 14 bases between. Germline V gene data show CDR1 as LGHNT and CDR2 as FRNRAP. This CDR3 comprises 13 residues. As DNA, the CDR3 is TGTGCTAGTGCGGGGGGAATCAACCAGCCCCAGCATTTT. It yields the protein CASAGGINQPQHF. Full variable domain (missing parts from reference TRBV12-5 and TRBJ1-5): DARVTQTPRHKVTEMGQEVTMRCQPILGHNTVFWYRQTMMQGLELLAYFRNRAPLDDSGMPKDRFSAEMPDATLATLKIQPSEPRDSAVYFCASAGGINQPQHFGDGTRLSIL.

The chain has TRBV18 and TRBJ2-7; D remains unclear. The germline CDR1 and CDR2 sequences are KGHSH and LQKENI. Trimming left V 3 bases short and J 7 bases short, with 10 bases between. This CDR3 has 12 residues. The CDR3 bases are TGTGCCAGCTCACCCGCGGTGGGTGAGCAGTACTTC. This translates into CASSPAVGEQYF.

This clone has just a few counts. This chain links TRBV23-1 with TRBJ1-6; TRBD1 matches 7 bases. TRBV23-1 is assigned to the ORF class and has an uncertain function. The CDR3 consists of 17 residues. V gave up 1 base and J gave up 0 bases; unmatched junction bases: 3. The CDR3 nucleotides are TGCGCCAGCAGTCAATTGGACAGGAGCTCCTATAATTCACCCCTCCACTTT. This encodes CASSQLDRSSYNSPLHF.